These 23 T cell receptor beta chains share one sample of origin, sequenced in a study of shared T cell receptors in the human thymus. Sequencing used immunoSEQ multiplex PCR; TCRdb keeps in-frame clones, though not all of them. The table lists more than 550,000 clones, 70% to 90% of them singletons. This sample also belongs to another study, concerning human thymus T cells.

Input material: thymocytes. The receptors derive from a girl less than two years old with a congenital heart defect.

The chain recombines TRBV27 with TRBJ1-6; maybe TRBD1 (5 bases). This CDR3 has 17 residues. Germline lookup yields CDR1 MNHEY and CDR2 SMNVEV (reference sequence). Trimming pared 3 bases from V and 7 bases from J, leaving 19 bases between. The CDR3 DNA is TGTGCCAGCAGTTTTGTCATTCGGGGGTCATTGAATTCACCCCTCCACTTT. Protein sequence: CASSFVIRGSLNSPLHF.

V and J are TRBV10-3 and TRBJ1-2, with TRBD1 identical over 7 bases. CDR3 length: 16 residues. V shed 4 bases, J shed 6 bases, and the junction held 14 bases outside the gene matches. Germline V CDR1 and CDR2: ENHRY, SYGVKD. CDR3 sequence reads: CAISGPPNRGLNGYTF. CDR3 in DNA: TGTGCCATCAGTGGACCCCCTAACAGGGGTCTTAATGGCTACACCTTC.

This chain links TRBV4-1 with TRBJ2-5; 12 bases are shared with TRBD1. This CDR3 is built from 18 residues. J lost 5 bases, V lost 2 bases, and 12 bases had no gene match. CDR1 is MGHRA and CDR2 is YSYEKL in the germline V gene. The CDR3, as DNA: TGCGCCAGCAGCCAAAACCCGTCAGGGGACAGGGGGCGGGAGACCCAGTACTTC. Its translation is CASSQNPSGDRGRETQYF.

Worth noting for this clone: Other nucleotide sequences from this sample produce the same CDR3. The CDR3 protein is CASSPGTGSSYEQYF. The DNA for the CDR3 is TGCGCCAGCAGTCCGGGGACAGGGAGCTCCTACGAGCAGTACTTC. The chain carries TRBV10-1 and TRBJ2-7; 9 bases map to TRBD1. CDR1 and CDR2 from the germline V gene are WNHNN and SYGVQD (reference sequence). The CDR3 is 15 residues long. V was clipped by 5 bases and J by 0 bases; unmatched bases: 5.

The sample holds one count of this clone. The sample carries other DNA sequences with the same CDR3. The V gene is TRBV19, the J gene TRBJ1-1; D unclear. The CDR3 has 11 amino acids. The V gene lost 3 bases and the J gene lost 7 bases, with 6 bases spanning the gap. The germline gives CDR1 LNHDA, CDR2 SQIVND (reference sequence). CDR3 coding DNA: TGTGCCAGTAGTATCCGGGGTGAAGCTTTCTTT. Translation: CASSIRGEAFF.

The chain carries TRBV4-3 and TRBJ2-3; 12 bases are a match to TRBD2. The CDR3 extends over 22 amino acids. V shed 0 bases, J shed 0 bases, and the junction held 16 bases outside the gene matches. Germline CDR1 and CDR2: LGHNA and YSLEER. The DNA for the CDR3 is TGCGCCAGCAGCCAAGAGCCTATTCCTAGCGGGGGGGCCCCACATAGCACAGATACGCAGTATTTT. Translating it yields CASSQEPIPSGGAPHSTDTQYF.

The gene calls are TRBV10-3 and TRBJ2-3, with 7 bases matching TRBD2. This CDR3 has 15 amino acids. Germline-derived CDR1 and CDR2 are ENHRY and SYGVKD. V was pared by 3 bases and J by 1 base, with 4 bases of the junction left unmatched. The CDR3 is CAISDVRGGTDTQYF. Written as DNA, the CDR3 is TGTGCCATCAGTGATGTTCGGGGGGGCACAGATACGCAGTATTTT.

The rearrangement links TRBV4-1 to TRBJ1-2; no clear D. The V and J ends lost 0 bases and 13 bases respectively, with 21 bases between them. This CDR3 comprises 15 residues. Germline CDR1 is MGHRA and CDR2 is YSYEKL. As DNA, the CDR3 is TGCGCCAGCAGCCAAGATGGAGGGCTCGATCCACCCCCCACCTTC. Its protein is CASSQDGGLDPPPTF.

Points on this clone: In the same sample, other DNA sequences code for this CDR3. The CDR3 DNA reads TGTGCCAGCAGTTTCCGCGGGTCTGGAAACACCATATATTTT. Its translation: CASSFRGSGNTIYF. The rearrangement uses TRBV28 and TRBJ1-3; D call uncertain. Germline values: CDR1 MDHEN, CDR2 SYDVKM. CDR3 length: 14 residues. V was clipped by 3 bases and J by 1 base, with 7 bases between them.

The chain carries TRBV4-3 and TRBJ1-2; weak D call: TRBD1 (6 bases). There are 15 residues in the CDR3. In germline, CDR1 is LGHNA, CDR2 YSLEER. Trimming shortened V by 1 base and J by 0 bases, and 9 bases separated the two germline ends. CDR3 in DNA: TGCGCCAGCAGCCAAGCGGACAGATCTAACTATGGCTACACCTTC. The encoded protein is CASSQADRSNYGYTF.

This sequence joins TRBV18 and TRBJ2-7; TRBD1 is a possible D gene (6 bases). This CDR3 region has 13 residues. The V end was cut by 7 bases, the J end by 5 bases, with 15 bases between. In germline, CDR1 is KGHSH, CDR2 LQKENI. DNA for the CDR3: TGTGCCAGCTGGTCCCTAGGGGGAAACGAGCAGTACTTC. This encodes CASWSLGGNEQYF.

In this sample, this clone turned up a few times. The V gene is TRBV2, the J gene TRBJ2-1; the match to TRBD1 covers 12 bases. The junction had 6 bases not matched to a gene; V was cut back by 10 bases and J by 8 bases. The CDR3 is 13 residues long. Germline V CDR1 and CDR2: SNHLY, FYNNEI. The chain's CDR3 is CATRDRGPDEQFF. Written as DNA, the CDR3 is TGTGCCACCCGGGACAGGGGGCCTGATGAGCAGTTCTTC.

Details on this clone: Germline is not matched at one junction end, which may reflect a read error. At the DNA level, this CDR3 is encoded by other sequences in the same sample as well. The CDR3, as DNA: TGTGCTAGTGGTTTGGTATTCCCGAGACAGTACATCCCCAATAATAATTCCCCCCTCCACTTT. Translating it yields CASGLVFPRQYIPNNNSPLHF. The chain joins TRBV12-5 to TRBJ1-6; a weak D match, TRBD1 (5 bases). CDR1 and CDR2 (germline): LGHNT, FRNRAP. The CDR3 has 21 residues.

V usage is TRBV7-2 and J usage is TRBJ1-2; perhaps TRBD1 as D (5 bases). Looked up from germline, CDR1 is SGHTA and CDR2 is FQGNSA. V gave up 3 bases and J gave up 0 bases, with 14 bases separating them. The CDR3 is made up of 16 amino acids. The CDR3 DNA is TGTGCCAGCAGCTTCCCCCTGGGGCGAACTAACTATGGCTACACCTTC. Translation gives CASSFPLGRTNYGYTF.

This chain links TRBV4-2 with TRBJ1-1, with no clear D. This CDR3 comprises 15 residues. The germline V gene encodes CDR1 LGHNA and CDR2 YNFKEQ. V was shortened by 0 bases and J by 4 bases, with 12 bases between the two germline ends. Here the CDR3 reads CASSQDGRVGTEAFF. Here the CDR3 DNA reads TGTGCCAGCAGCCAAGATGGGAGGGTAGGCACTGAAGCTTTCTTT.

The rearrangement joins TRBV12-5 to TRBJ2-7, with D unclear. From germline, CDR1 is LGHNT and CDR2 FRNRAP. The ends were cut back, 2 bases at V and 4 bases at J, with 9 bases in the middle. The CDR3 length is 13 residues. CDR3 sequence (DNA): TGTGCTAGTGGTTTGTTTTCCTCTTACGAGCAGTACTTC. Its translation: CASGLFSSYEQYF.

This clone was counted a single time. The CDR3 sequence is CASSSLGIIGEGETQYF. DNA of the CDR3: TGTGCCAGCAGTTCTCTCGGTATCATCGGGGAAGGAGAGACCCAGTACTTC. The chain uses TRBV27 and TRBJ2-5, with D perhaps matching TRBD2 (5 bases). Trimming removed 4 bases at V and 4 bases at J, with 22 bases between. CDR1 and CDR2 from the germline V gene are MNHEY and SMNVEV (reference sequence). This CDR3 region has 17 residues.

The V gene is TRBV27, the J gene TRBJ1-2; 9 bases match TRBD1. The length of the CDR3 is 15 residues. The germline V gene encodes CDR1 MNHEY and CDR2 SMNVEV (reference sequence). Trimming cost V 5 bases and J 5 bases; bases outside gene matches: 9. The CDR3 region is CASSPRTGDRYGYTF. CDR3 sequence (DNA): TGTGCCAGCAGTCCTAGGACAGGGGATCGGTATGGCTACACCTTC.

The gene calls are TRBV9 and TRBJ1-2; perhaps TRBD1 as D (5 bases). The germline CDR1 and CDR2 sequences are SGDLS and YYNGEE. The CDR3 extends over 12 amino acids. The V end lost 6 bases, the J end lost 8 bases, and 14 bases lay between the germline ends. The CDR3 DNA reads as TGTGCCAGCACGGGGGGACCAGAGGGCTACACCTTC. Its translation is CASTGGPEGYTF.

V and J are TRBV6-5 and TRBJ2-7; TRBD1 aligns across 10 bases. CDR3 length: 15 amino acids. Germline values: CDR1 MNHEY, CDR2 SVGAGI. The V segment lost 4 bases and the J segment 3 bases; nucleotides outside the gene matches: 6. The CDR3 spells CASSFRDRGFYEQYF. In nucleotides, the CDR3 is TGTGCCAGCAGTTTCCGGGACAGGGGATTCTACGAGCAGTACTTC.

This chain uses TRBV28 with TRBJ1-5, with D uncertain. Deletions cut 6 bases from V and 4 bases from J, with 10 bases between. The CDR3 is 13 amino acids. Per germline, CDR1 MDHEN and CDR2 SYDVKM. In DNA, the CDR3 is TGTGCCAGCAGCCTGAGACATAATCAGCCCCAGCATTTT. Translated: CASSLRHNQPQHF.

The chain carries TRBV7-9 and TRBJ2-3; 7 bases align to TRBD1. CDR3 size: 16 residues. V shed 5 bases, J shed 2 bases, and the junction held 10 bases outside the gene matches. CDR1 and CDR2 from the germline V gene are SEHNR and FQNEAQ (reference sequence). The chain's CDR3 is CASSLGEGATTDTQYF. For the CDR3, the DNA is TGTGCCAGCAGCCTGGGTGAGGGGGCAACCACAGATACGCAGTATTTT.

The chain links TRBV7-6 to TRBJ2-7, with D maybe TRBD1 (6 bases). Germline V gives CDR1 SGHVS, CDR2 FNYEAQ. V was trimmed by 9 bases and J by 0 bases, leaving 15 bases between them. The CDR3 consists of 14 residues. In DNA, the CDR3 is TGTGCCAGTAAAATCGACAGGAGCTCCTACGAGCAGTACTTC. This sequence encodes CASKIDRSSYEQYF.